Each of the 12 T cell receptor beta chains below was sequenced from the same sample in a study of PD-L1 blockade in urothelial cancer. Measured with immunoSEQ multiplex PCR; TCRdb has only the in-frame clones, and not every one. The data show 45,000 to 55,000 clones, approximately 85% seen once. Time point in this sample: peripheral blood 6 weeks after treatment start. This sample comprised PBMCs, obtained around atezolizumab (anti-PD-L1) treatment. Receptors originate from a middle-aged man with urothelial cancer.

This chain links TRBV9 with TRBJ2-3, with a possible D match to TRBD2 (7 bases). V gave up 4 bases and J gave up 7 bases, with 28 bases separating them. The CDR3 length is 18 residues. Germline assignment: CDR1 SGDLS and CDR2 YYNGEE. Here the CDR3 DNA reads TGTGCCAGCAGCCCCCGGGGGCGCGGGGGCCCGATGGGGTATACGCAGTATTTT. This translates into CASSPRGRGGPMGYTQYF.

The J gene is TRBJ1-1, the V gene TRBV11-2; D perhaps matches TRBD1 (6 bases). V was clipped by 0 bases and J by 7 bases, with 6 bases between them. CDR3 length: 12 residues. CDR1 SGHAT and CDR2 FQNNGV come from the germline V gene. In DNA, the CDR3 is TGTGCCAGCAGCTTAGACAGGGGTGAAGCTTTCTTT. Translation gives CASSLDRGEAFF.

This clone was counted only a few times. The chain joins TRBV30 to TRBJ2-2; tentatively, D is TRBD1 (5 bases). This CDR3 is built from 13 residues. Germline V gives CDR1 GTSNPN, CDR2 SVGIG (reference sequence). Trimming took off 0 bases at V and 4 bases at J, with 6 bases between the two ends. The CDR3 bases are TGTGCCTGGAGTGTCGACAGCACCGGGGAGCTGTTTTTT. Translated, it gives CAWSVDSTGELFF.

The rearrangement uses TRBV19 and TRBJ2-3; 7 bases are a match to TRBD2. The length of the CDR3 is 14 residues. The V gene's germline CDR1 is LNHDA and CDR2 SQIVND (reference sequence). V was pared by 2 bases and J by 3 bases, with 2 bases of the junction left unmatched. CDR3 amino acids: CASSISSGTDTQYF. CDR3 bases: TGTGCCAGTAGTATATCTAGCGGAACAGATACGCAGTATTTT. Together with reference TRBV19 and TRBJ2-3, the CDR3 gives the full variable domain: DGGITQSPKYLFRKEGQNVTLSCEQNLNHDAMYWYRQDPGQGLRLIYYSQIVNDFQKGDIAEGYSVSREKKESFPLTVTSAQKNPTAFYLCASSISSGTDTQYFGPGTRLTVL.

The rearrangement joins TRBV29-1 to TRBJ2-7; 8 bases are a match to TRBD2. Germline loops: CDR1 SQVTM, CDR2 ANQGSEA. Trimming took 5 bases from V and 1 from J; bases not matched to a gene: 10. The CDR3 covers 15 residues. DNA of the CDR3: TGCAGCGTTTCGGCTAGCGGGCCCCCTTCCTACGAGCAGTACTTC. Translation gives CSVSASGPPSYEQYF.

In this sample, this clone turned up a few times. The rearrangement links TRBV19 to TRBJ2-2; 8 positions agree with TRBD2. CDR3 length equals 16 residues. Per the germline V gene, CDR1 is LNHDA and CDR2 is SQIVND (reference sequence). Germline trimming cut 3 bases from V and 5 bases from J; bases unmatched to any gene: 8. In DNA, the CDR3 is TGTGCCAGTAGTATCCTAGCGGGCGCTATTACCGGGGAGCTGTTTTTT. Translated: CASSILAGAITGELFF.

The V call is TRBV5-6, the J call TRBJ2-7; perhaps TRBD1 as D (6 bases). This CDR3 is built from 13 residues. V shed 4 bases and J shed 3 bases, with 11 bases lying between them. The germline V gene encodes CDR1 SGHDT and CDR2 YYEEEE. The CDR3 coding sequence is TGTGCCAGCAGCCCCGGCAGGGGCTACGAGCAGTACTTC. Its protein product is CASSPGRGYEQYF.

Here the CDR3 reads CAWSVSYEQYF. DNA for the CDR3: TGTGCCTGGAGTGTCTCTTACGAGCAGTACTTC. The rearrangement links TRBV30 to TRBJ2-7; D uncertain. This CDR3 is built from 11 residues. Trimming cost V 0 bases and J 4 bases, with 4 bases left between them. CDR1 is GTSNPN and CDR2 is SVGIG in the germline V gene (reference sequence). The variable domain in full, with the rest retrieved from reference TRBV30 and TRBJ2-7, is SQTIHQWPATLVQPVGSPLSLECTVEGTSNPNLYWYRQAAGRGLQLLFYSVGIGQISSEVPQNLSASRPQDRQFILSSKKLLLSDSGFYLCAWSVSYEQYFGPGTRLTVT.

Concerning this clone itself: One junction end disagrees with the germline gene, perhaps due to a read error. The chain recombines TRBV5-1 with TRBJ1-1; D unresolved. The CDR3 length is 14 residues. The germline CDR1 and CDR2 sequences are SGHRS and YFSETQ. The CDR3 is CASSRGRMNAEAFF. The DNA for the CDR3 is TGCGCCAGCAGCCGTGGCAGGATGAACGCTGAAGCTTTCTTT.

This clone has more than one count but fewer than ten. The chain employs TRBV5-4 and TRBJ1-5, with 8 positions matching TRBD1. The germline CDR1 and CDR2 sequences are SGHNT and YYREEE (reference sequence). This CDR3 is built from 14 residues. After removal of 3 bases from V and 2 bases from J, the junction contained 1 base not matched to a gene. The CDR3 sequence: CASSSDRGNQPQHF. CDR3 DNA sequence: TGTGCCAGCAGCTCGGACAGGGGCAATCAGCCCCAGCATTTT.

This CDR3 reads CASSESGQMNTEAFF. In DNA, the CDR3 is TGCGCCAGCAGTGAGTCGGGGCAGATGAACACTGAAGCTTTCTTT. The gene calls are TRBV10-2 and TRBJ1-1; maybe TRBD1 (5 bases). The CDR3 extends over 15 amino acids. Per germline, CDR1 WSHSY and CDR2 SAAADI. Trimming took 0 bases from V and 0 from J, leaving 8 bases between them.

The genes are TRBV10-1 and TRBJ1-1, with 9 nucleotides matching TRBD1. CDR1 WNHNN and CDR2 SYGVQD come from the germline V gene (reference sequence). The CDR3 consists of 16 residues. Trimming took 5 bases from V and 4 from J; bases not matched to a gene: 11. The CDR3 nucleotides are TGCGCCAGCAGTAAGGGGACAGGGACATCGGGCACTGAAGCTTTCTTT. Translating gives CASSKGTGTSGTEAFF.